The entry below gives a single T cell receptor (beta chain) sequence along with its context. Here immunoSEQ multiplex PCR was the method, and the copy in TCRdb shows in-frame clones only, minus some. The sample lists some 150,000 clones; under 95% were seen once. This specimen belongs to a study of control samples from healthy donors and cancer patients. This TCR was recovered from a young man in good health. Specimen: blood.

The CDR3 is CASSEAGGSYEQYF. The CDR3 DNA reads as TGCGCCAGCAGTGAAGCGGGGGGGTCCTACGAGCAGTACTTC. The V gene is TRBV10-2, the J gene TRBJ2-7, with 10 bases that match TRBD2. Trimming removed 3 bases from V and 1 base from J; junction bases left unmatched: 0. The V gene's germline CDR1 is WSHSY and CDR2 SAAADI. The CDR3 covers 14 residues.